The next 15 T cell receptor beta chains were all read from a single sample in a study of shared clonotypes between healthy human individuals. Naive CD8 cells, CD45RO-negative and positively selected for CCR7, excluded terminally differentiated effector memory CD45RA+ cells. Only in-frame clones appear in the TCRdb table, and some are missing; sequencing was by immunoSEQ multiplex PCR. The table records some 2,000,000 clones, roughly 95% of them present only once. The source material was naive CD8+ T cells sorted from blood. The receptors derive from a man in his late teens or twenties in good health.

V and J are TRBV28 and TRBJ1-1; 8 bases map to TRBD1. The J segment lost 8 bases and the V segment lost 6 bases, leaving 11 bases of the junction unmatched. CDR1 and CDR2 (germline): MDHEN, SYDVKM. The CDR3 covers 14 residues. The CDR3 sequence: CASSGGTGTLEAFF. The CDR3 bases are TGTGCCAGCAGCGGGGGGACAGGAACCTTAGAAGCTTTCTTT. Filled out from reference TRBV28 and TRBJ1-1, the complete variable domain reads DVKVTQSSRYLVKRTGEKVFLECVQDMDHENMFWYRQDPGLGLRLIYFSYDVKMKEKGDIPEGYSVSREKKERFSLILESASTNQTSMYLCASSGGTGTLEAFFGQGTRLTVV.

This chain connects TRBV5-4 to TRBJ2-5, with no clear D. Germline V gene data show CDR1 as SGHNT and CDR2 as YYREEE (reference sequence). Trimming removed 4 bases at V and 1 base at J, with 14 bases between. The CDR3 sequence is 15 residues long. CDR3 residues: CASSDWAGPQETQYF. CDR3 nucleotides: TGTGCCAGCAGCGATTGGGCAGGCCCCCAAGAGACCCAGTACTTC.

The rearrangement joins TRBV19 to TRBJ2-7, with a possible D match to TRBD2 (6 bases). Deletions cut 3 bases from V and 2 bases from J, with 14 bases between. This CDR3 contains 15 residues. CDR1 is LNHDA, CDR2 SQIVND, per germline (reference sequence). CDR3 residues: CASSMTSLVTYEQYF. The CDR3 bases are TGTGCCAGTAGTATGACTAGTCTTGTAACCTACGAGCAGTACTTC.

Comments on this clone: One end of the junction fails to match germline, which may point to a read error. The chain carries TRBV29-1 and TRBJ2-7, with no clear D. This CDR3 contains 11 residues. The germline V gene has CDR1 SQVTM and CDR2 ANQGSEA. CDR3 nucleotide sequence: TGCAGCGTTATCGACCTTTACGGGCAGTACTTC. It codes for CSVIDLYGQYF.

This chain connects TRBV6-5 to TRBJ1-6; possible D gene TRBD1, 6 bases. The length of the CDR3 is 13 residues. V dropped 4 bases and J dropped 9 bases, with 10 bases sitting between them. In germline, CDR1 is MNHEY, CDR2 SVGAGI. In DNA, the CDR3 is TGTGCCAGCAGTTTAGGGGGTTCTTCACCCCTCCACTTT. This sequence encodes CASSLGGSSPLHF.

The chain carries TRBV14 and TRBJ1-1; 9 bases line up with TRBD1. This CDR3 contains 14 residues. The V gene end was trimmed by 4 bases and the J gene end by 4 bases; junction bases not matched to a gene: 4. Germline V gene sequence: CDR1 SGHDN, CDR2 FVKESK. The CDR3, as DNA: TGTGCCAGCAGCCCCAGGGACAGGGTCACTGAAGCTTTCTTT. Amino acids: CASSPRDRVTEAFF.

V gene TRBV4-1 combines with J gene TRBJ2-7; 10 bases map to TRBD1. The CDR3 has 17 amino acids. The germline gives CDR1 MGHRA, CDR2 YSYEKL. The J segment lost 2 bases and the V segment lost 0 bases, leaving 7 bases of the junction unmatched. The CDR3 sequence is CASSQDLSTGGTYEQYF. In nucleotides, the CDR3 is TGCGCCAGCAGCCAAGATCTATCGACAGGGGGCACCTACGAGCAGTACTTC.

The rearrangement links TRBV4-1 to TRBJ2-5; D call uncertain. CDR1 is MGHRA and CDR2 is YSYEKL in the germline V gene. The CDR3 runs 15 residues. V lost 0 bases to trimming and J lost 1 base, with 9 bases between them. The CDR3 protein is CASSQEIRLQETQYF. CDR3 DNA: TGCGCCAGCAGCCAAGAAATTCGACTCCAAGAGACCCAGTACTTC.

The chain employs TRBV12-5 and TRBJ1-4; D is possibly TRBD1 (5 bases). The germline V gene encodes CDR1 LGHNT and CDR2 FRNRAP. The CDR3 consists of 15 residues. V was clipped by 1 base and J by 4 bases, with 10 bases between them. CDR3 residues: CASGLAGGNNEKLFF. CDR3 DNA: TGTGCTAGTGGTTTGGCGGGGGGGAATAATGAAAAACTGTTTTTT.

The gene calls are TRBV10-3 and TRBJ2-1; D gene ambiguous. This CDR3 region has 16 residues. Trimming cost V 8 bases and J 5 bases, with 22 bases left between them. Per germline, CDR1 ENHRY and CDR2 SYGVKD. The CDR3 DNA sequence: TGTGCCATCCGCCGGAGTGGTGATTTGTTGGACAATGAGCAGTTCTTC. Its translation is CAIRRSGDLLDNEQFF.

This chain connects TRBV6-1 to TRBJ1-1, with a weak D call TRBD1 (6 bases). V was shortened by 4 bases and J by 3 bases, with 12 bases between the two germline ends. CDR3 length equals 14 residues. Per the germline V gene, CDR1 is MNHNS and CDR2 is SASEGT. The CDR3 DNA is TGTGCCAGCAGTGCCTCACAGGGATACACTGAAGCTTTCTTT. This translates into CASSASQGYTEAFF.

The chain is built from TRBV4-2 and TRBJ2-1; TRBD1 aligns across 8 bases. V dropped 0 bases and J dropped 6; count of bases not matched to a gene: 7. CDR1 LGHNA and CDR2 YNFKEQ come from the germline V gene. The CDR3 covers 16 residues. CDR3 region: CASSQETGGLSNEQFF. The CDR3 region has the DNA TGTGCCAGCAGCCAAGAAACAGGGGGGTTGAGCAATGAGCAGTTCTTC.

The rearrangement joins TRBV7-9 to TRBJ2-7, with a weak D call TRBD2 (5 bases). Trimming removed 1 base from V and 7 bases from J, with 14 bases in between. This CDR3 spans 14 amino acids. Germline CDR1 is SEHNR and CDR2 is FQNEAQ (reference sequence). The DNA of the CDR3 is TGTGCCAGCAGCTTAGGGCTAACTAGTCTTGAGCAGTACTTC. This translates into CASSLGLTSLEQYF.

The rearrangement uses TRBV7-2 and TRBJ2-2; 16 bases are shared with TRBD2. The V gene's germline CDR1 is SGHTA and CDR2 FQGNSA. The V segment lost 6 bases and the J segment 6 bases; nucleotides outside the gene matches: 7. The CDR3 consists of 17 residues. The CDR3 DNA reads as TGTGCCAGCAGGTTCCCGGGACTAGCGGGAGGGCCCGGGGAGCTGTTTTTT. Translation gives CASRFPGLAGGPGELFF.

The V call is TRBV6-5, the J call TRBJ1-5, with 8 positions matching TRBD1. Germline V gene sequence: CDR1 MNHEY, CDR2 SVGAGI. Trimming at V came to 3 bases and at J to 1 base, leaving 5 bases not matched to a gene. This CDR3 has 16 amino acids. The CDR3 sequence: CASSYPGGRSNQPQHF. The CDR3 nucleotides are TGTGCCAGCAGTTATCCAGGGGGCCGGAGCAATCAGCCCCAGCATTTT.